Below, 8 T cell receptor beta chains from the same sample are listed, as sequenced in a study of graft-versus-host responses after intestinal transplantation (dated by TCRdb to the early 2020s). Intraepithelial and lamina propria lymphocytes were isolated from graft specimens using dithiothreitol, EDTA incubations and collagenase D digestion. Library generation was performed with the immunoSEQ multiplex PCR assay. The source is immuneACCESS, and TCRdb retained only in-frame sequences with V and J called. Part of the clones is not carried over; for the studies checked, unresolved V genes explain less than half of this, and the remainder is unexplained. In this sample the table shows more than 50,000 clones, around 90% of which occur a single time. The top ten clones comprise about 1.7% of the sample. Material: ileum tissue, obtained around 350 days after transplant. These receptors came from a human patient who received an intestinal transplant, so some T cells may come from the graft donor.

V and J are TRBV21-1 and TRBJ1-2. TRBV21-1 is a known pseudogene. The CDR3 contains 13 residues. The CDR3 sequence is CASSKDGLYGYTF. The CDR3 DNA sequence: TGTGCCAGCAGCAAAGACGGACTCTATGGCTACACCTTC.

DNA of the CDR3: TGTGCCAGCAGTGAACATGCCGGGGCTAATGAAAAACTGTTTTTT. It specifies CASSEHAGANEKLFF. V gene TRBV25-1 combines with J gene TRBJ1-4; D is unclear. The V gene's germline CDR1 is MGHDK and CDR2 SYGVNS. The CDR3 contains 15 residues. Trimming stripped 2 bases from V and 3 bases from J, with 10 bases between. The variable domain in full, with the rest retrieved from reference TRBV25-1 and TRBJ1-4, is EADIYQTPRYLVIGTGKKITLECSQTMGHDKMYWYQQDPGMELHLIHYSYGVNSTEKGDLSSESTVSRIRTEHFPLTLESARPSHTSQYLCASSEHAGANEKLFFGSGTQLSVL.

The CDR3 is CASSKQWHTF. The CDR3 region has the DNA TGTGCCAGCAGCAAACAGTGGCACACCTTC. This sequence joins TRBV21-1 and TRBJ1-2; the D call TRBD1 from the table was never checked on the DNA. TRBV21-1 is shown as a pseudogene. The CDR3 has 10 residues.

CDR3 region: CASSFGQGNSPLHF. DNA for the CDR3: TGTGCCAGCAGCTTTGGACAGGGGAATTCACCCCTCCACTTT. This chain joins TRBV7-9 and TRBJ1-6, with 9 bases aligning to TRBD1. The germline V gene has CDR1 SEHNR and CDR2 FQNEAQ (reference sequence). Trimming took 3 bases from V and 7 from J; bases not matched to a gene: 1. The CDR3 has 14 residues.

The CDR3 loop reads CASSLASGVGETQYF. DNA for the CDR3: TGTGCCAGCAGCTTAGCTAGCGGGGTGGGGGAGACCCAGTACTTC. The genes are TRBV7-2 and TRBJ2-5; the match to TRBD2 covers 8 bases. Germline-derived CDR1 and CDR2 are SGHTA and FQGNSA. The CDR3 is 15 amino acids. J lost 5 bases, V lost 0 bases, and 5 bases had no gene match. The whole variable domain, filled in from reference TRBV7-2 and TRBJ2-5, reads GAGVSQSPSNKVTEKGKDVELRCDPISGHTALYWYRQSLGQGLEFLIYFQGNSAPDKSGLPSDRFSAERTGGSVSTLTIQRTQQEDSAVYLCASSLASGVGETQYFGPGTRLLVL.

This sequence joins TRBV6-1 and TRBJ1-2; D call uncertain. V lost 4 bases to trimming and J lost 4 bases, with 10 bases between them. From germline, CDR1 is MNHNS and CDR2 SASEGT. This CDR3 contains 13 residues. The CDR3 here is CASSAIPSYGYTF. In nucleotides, the CDR3 is TGTGCCAGCAGTGCAATTCCTTCCTATGGCTACACCTTC.

The table lists this clone with a count of one. Other nucleotide sequences in the sample specify the same CDR3. V usage is TRBV28 and J usage is TRBJ2-2; TRBD2 matches 10 bases. The V and J ends lost 6 bases and 8 bases, in that order; junction bases with no gene match: 3. This CDR3 region has 13 residues. Germline V gene data show CDR1 as MDHEN and CDR2 as SYDVKM. CDR3 nucleotide sequence: TGTGCCAGCAGCACTAGCGGGGCTGGGGAGCTGTTTTTT. The encoded protein is CASSTSGAGELFF.

V gene TRBV27 combines with J gene TRBJ1-1; the D is unclear. Germline-derived CDR1 and CDR2 are MNHEY and SMNVEV (reference sequence). V lost 4 bases, J lost 2 bases, and 14 bases lay in between. The CDR3 spans 15 residues. This CDR3 reads CASSSPGRRNTEAFF. The CDR3 DNA follows: TGTGCCAGCAGTTCCCCGGGCAGGCGTAACACTGAAGCTTTCTTT.